The rows below give T cell receptor beta chains drawn from one sample of a study of blood T cell repertoires in COVID-19. Here immunoSEQ multiplex PCR was the method, and the copy in TCRdb shows in-frame clones only, minus some. This sample has about 70,000 clones, with around four fifths found just once. The source material was peripheral blood. The receptors derive from a human donor in a cohort sampled during active COVID-19. The CDR3 runs from the conserved cysteine through the conserved F or W. A D gene is named only where the DNA matches it firmly. Only part of the rows carry a size: once, few, many, or a class if the clone is expanded.

TRBJ1-2 | . | TRBV9 | . | CASSPQLDINYGYTF | TGTGCCAGCAGCCCCCAACTCGATATCAACTATGGCTACACCTTC
TRBJ1-2 | TRBD1 | TRBV5-1 | . | CASSPGTGYNYGYTF | TGCGCCAGCAGCCCCGGGACAGGATACAACTATGGCTACACCTTC
TRBJ2-7 | TRBD1 | TRBV18 | few | CASSSVPTGVMAEQYF | TGTGCCAGCTCATCCGTCCCGACAGGGGTGATGGCCGAGCAGTACTTC
TRBJ2-7 | TRBD2 | TRBV7-8 | once | CASSLAPSGGAYEQYF | TGTGCCAGCAGCTTAGCTCCCAGCGGGGGGGCCTACGAGCAGTACTTC
TRBJ1-2 | . | TRBV5-6 | . | CASSFTAGLGYTF | TGTGCCAGCAGCTTCACGGCAGGGTTAGGCTACACCTTC
TRBJ2-4 | . | TRBV6-6 | . | CASTRPKGPSGGVQYF | TGTGCCAGCACCCGCCCAAAGGGCCCCAGCGGAGGAGTTCAGTACTTC
TRBJ1-4 | . | TRBV28 | . | CASSPINGDNEKLFF | TGTGCCAGCAGTCCCATAAACGGGGATAATGAAAAACTGTTTTTT
TRBJ1-3 | . | TRBV7-9 | few | CASSRETGNTIYF | TGTGCCAGCAGCCGCGAAACTGGAAACACCATATATTTT
TRBJ1-2 | . | TRBV5-4 | . | CASSLTESYGYTF | TGTGCCAGCAGCCTGACAGAGAGCTATGGCTACACCTTC
TRBJ2-5 | . | TRBV20-1 | . | CSAGSRETQYF | TGCAGCGCCGGGAGCAGAGAGACCCAGTACTTC
TRBJ2-7 | TRBD1 | TRBV10-2 | few | CASSDPGQGVEEQYF | TGCGCCAGCAGTGACCCGGGACAGGGGGTAGAGGAGCAGTACTTC
TRBJ2-1 | TRBD2 | TRBV5-1 | few | CASSLALAGHEQFF | TGCGCCAGCAGCTTGGCGCTAGCGGGACATGAGCAGTTCTTC
TRBJ2-7 | TRBD1 | TRBV5-1 | . | CASSLDGTGTYEQYF | TGCGCCAGCAGCTTGGATGGGACAGGGACCTACGAGCAGTACTTC
TRBJ1-2 | TRBD1 | TRBV29-1 | . | CSVELGTAYGYTF | TGCAGCGTTGAACTGGGGACAGCCTATGGCTACACCTTC
TRBJ2-6 | . | TRBV6-2/TRBV6-3 | . | CASSYAGSPGANVLTF | TGTGCCAGCAGTTACGCGGGTTCACCTGGGGCCAACGTCCTGACTTTC
TRBJ1-2 | TRBD1 | TRBV28 | . | CASRRTGGLGYGYTF | TGTGCCAGCAGGCGGACAGGAGGACTTGGCTATGGCTACACCTTC
TRBJ2-7 | TRBD1 | TRBV30 | . | CAWEQGSSYEQYF | TGTGCCTGGGAACAGGGGTCCTCCTACGAGCAGTACTTC
TRBJ2-2 | . | TRBV9 | . | CASSVESGTPLNTGELFF | TGTGCCAGCAGCGTAGAAAGTGGGACACCACTGAACACCGGGGAGCTGTTTTTT
TRBJ2-7 | TRBD2 | TRBV2 | . | CASRLTSGGSYEQYF | TGTGCCAGCAGGCTTACTAGCGGGGGGTCCTACGAGCAGTACTTC
TRBJ2-3 | TRBD1 | TRBV4-3 | . | CASSEQGGVSDTQYF | TGCGCCAGCAGCGAACAAGGGGGCGTTTCAGATACGCAGTATTTT
TRBJ2-5 | . | TRBV25-1 | . | CASGRSGETQYF | TGTGCCAGCGGGAGGAGCGGGGAGACCCAGTACTTC
TRBJ2-1 | . | TRBV6-5 | few | CASSHRSKEQFF | TGTGCCAGCAGCCACCGGAGCAAAGAGCAGTTCTTC
TRBJ1-2 | TRBD1 | TRBV30 | . | CAWRRGLYGYTF | TGTGCCTGGAGGAGGGGGCTTTATGGCTACACCTTC
TRBJ2-2 | . | TRBV7-9 | few | CASSLKEGAAGELFF | TGTGCCAGCAGCTTAAAGGAGGGGGCCGCCGGGGAGCTGTTTTTT
TRBJ2-1 | . | TRBV5-1 | . | CASSVRGGLGWFF | TGCGCCAGCAGTGTCCGTGGGGGCCTGGGTTGGTTCTTC
TRBJ1-2 | . | TRBV6-5 | . | CASRGAGTYGYTF | TGTGCCAGCAGGGGGGCAGGAACCTATGGCTACACCTTC
TRBJ2-7 | TRBD2 | TRBV2 | . | CASTERGASYEQYF | TGTGCCAGCACCGAGCGGGGGGCGTCCTACGAGCAGTACTTC
TRBJ1-2 | TRBD1 | TRBV28 | . | CASSSPGTGLANYGYTF | TGTGCCAGCAGTTCCCCCGGGACAGGTTTAGCTAACTATGGCTACACCTTC
TRBJ2-3 | . | TRBV25-1 | once | CASSESLLSTDTQYF | TGTGCCAGCAGTGAGTCCTTACTCAGCACAGATACGCAGTATTTT
TRBJ2-7 | . | TRBV5-1 | . | CASSSAAGQSYEQYF | TGCGCCAGCAGCTCCGCGGCAGGGCAATCCTACGAGCAGTACTTC
TRBJ2-6 | . | TRBV6-2/TRBV6-3 | . | CASSYDRGKNSGANVLTF | TGTGCCAGCAGTTACGATCGGGGAAAAAACTCTGGGGCCAACGTCCTGACTTTC